A single sample gave rise to the 24 T cell receptor beta chains below, sequenced in a study of blood T cell repertoires in COVID-19. Sequencing was performed with immunoSEQ multiplex PCR; in TCRdb, only in-frame clones are kept and a portion is missing. The sample has about 13,000 clones, around 74% seen once. The sample was peripheral blood. The receptors shown here come from a woman aged 80 or over with acute or convalescent COVID-19.

This clone was picked up a small number of times. The V gene is TRBV28, the J gene TRBJ1-2; D is possibly TRBD1 (5 bases). CDR1 is MDHEN and CDR2 is SYDVKM in the germline V gene. Trimming removed 5 bases from V and 2 bases from J, with 12 bases in between. The CDR3 totals 14 residues. The CDR3: CASSAGTHNYGYTF. CDR3 nucleotides: TGTGCCAGCAGTGCCGGGACTCACAACTATGGCTACACCTTC.

V is TRBV28 and J is TRBJ2-5, with TRBD2 identical over 14 bases. Germline trimming cut 1 base from V and 5 bases from J; bases unmatched to any gene: 12. Germline CDR1 is MDHEN and CDR2 is SYDVKM. The CDR3 runs to 19 residues. DNA for the CDR3: TGTGCCAGCAGTTTATATGGACTACTGGGACTAGCGGGGGATGAGACCCAGTACTTC. Translation gives CASSLYGLLGLAGDETQYF.

CDR3 in amino acids: CASSNLLAGGTYEQYF. The CDR3 DNA reads TGTGCCAGCAGCAACTTACTAGCGGGGGGTACCTACGAGCAGTACTTC. V is TRBV7-2 and J is TRBJ2-7; 12 nucleotides align to TRBD2. Germline values: CDR1 SGHTA, CDR2 FQGNSA. Trimming at V came to 5 bases and at J to 2 bases, leaving 7 bases not matched to a gene. This CDR3 is 16 amino acids long.

This clone has a handful of counts. The rearrangement links TRBV6-5 to TRBJ2-7; possibly TRBD2 for D (5 bases). The CDR3 is made up of 14 amino acids. CDR1 and CDR2 (germline): MNHEY, SVGAGI. The V end lost 0 bases, the J end lost 4 bases, and 10 bases lay between the germline ends. The CDR3 loop reads CASSYSWTQYEQYF. CDR3 DNA sequence: TGTGCCAGCAGTTACTCGTGGACTCAATACGAGCAGTACTTC.

The chain combines TRBV5-1 with TRBJ1-5; 10 bases agree with TRBD1. CDR1 is SGHRS, CDR2 YFSETQ, per germline. The CDR3 runs to 19 residues. V was clipped by 1 base and J by 0 bases; unmatched bases: 10. The CDR3 loop reads CASSLRPTGGFDSNQPQHF. The CDR3 DNA reads as TGCGCCAGCAGCTTGCGCCCGACAGGGGGCTTTGATAGCAATCAGCCCCAGCATTTT.

This clone came up once. The V and J genes are TRBV4-2 and TRBJ2-1; TRBD2 aligns across 7 bases. Losses at the gene ends were 1 base for V and 0 bases for J; bases not matched to a gene: 0. The length of the CDR3 is 15 residues. Germline V gene sequence: CDR1 LGHNA, CDR2 YNFKEQ. The CDR3 protein is CASSQGTSSYNEQFF. As DNA, the CDR3 is TGTGCCAGCAGCCAAGGGACTAGCTCCTACAATGAGCAGTTCTTC.

J is TRBJ2-1 and V is TRBV6-5; TRBD1 matches 8 bases. There are 13 residues in the CDR3. J gave up 14 bases and V 3 bases, and 9 bases lay outside the gene matches. CDR1 and CDR2 (germline): MNHEY, SVGAGI. The CDR3 here is CASSYHRQGAEFF. The DNA for the CDR3 is TGTGCCAGCAGTTATCATCGGCAGGGGGCGGAGTTCTTC.

By sample fraction, this clone is medium-sized. This chain joins TRBV4-2 and TRBJ2-7; TRBD1 agrees at 7 bases. Germline values: CDR1 LGHNA, CDR2 YNFKEQ. The CDR3 totals 16 residues. Trimming took 0 bases from V and 4 from J; bases not matched to a gene: 9. In DNA, the CDR3 is TGTGCCAGCAGCCAAGATAACGCGGCAGGGGGTTACGAGCAGTACTTC. Protein sequence: CASSQDNAAGGYEQYF.

The chain combines TRBV6-5 with TRBJ2-7; D is possibly TRBD1 (6 bases). V lost 2 bases to trimming and J lost 2 bases, with 10 bases between them. This CDR3 comprises 14 residues. The germline gives CDR1 MNHEY, CDR2 SVGAGI. CDR3 residues: CASSYRGTPYEQYF. CDR3 DNA: TGTGCCAGCAGTTACCGAGGGACACCCTACGAGCAGTACTTC.

The chain carries TRBV7-2 and TRBJ2-2, with 7 bases fitting TRBD1. Germline trimming cut 4 bases from V and 8 bases from J; bases unmatched to any gene: 7. The CDR3 is made up of 14 amino acids. Germline values: CDR1 SGHTA, CDR2 FQGNSA. CDR3 DNA sequence: TGTGCCAGCAGCTCAACTCGACAGGGAGGGGAGCTGTTTTTT. Its protein is CASSSTRQGGELFF.

The chain joins TRBV5-1 to TRBJ2-3, with 8 bases lining up with TRBD1. The ends lost 3 bases at V and 4 bases at J; junction bases unmatched: 7. This CDR3 region has 15 residues. The germline gives CDR1 SGHRS, CDR2 YFSETQ. The CDR3 protein is CASSYQGAWADTQYF. In DNA form, the CDR3 reads TGCGCCAGCAGCTATCAGGGGGCATGGGCAGATACGCAGTATTTT.

The chain employs TRBV6-2 or TRBV6-3 and TRBJ2-3; D is ambiguous. CDR1 is MNHEY and CDR2 is SVGEGT in the germline V gene. There are 15 residues in the CDR3. V shed 2 bases and J shed 0 bases, with 9 bases lying between them. CDR3 loop: CASSYLAISTDTQYF. Written as DNA, the CDR3 is TGTGCCAGCAGTTACCTTGCTATCAGCACAGATACGCAGTATTTT.

The chain couples TRBV5-1 to TRBJ1-4; D is undetermined. Deletions cut 5 bases from V and 2 bases from J, with 10 bases between. This CDR3 comprises 14 residues. Germline V gives CDR1 SGHRS, CDR2 YFSETQ. The CDR3 is CASRMGPTNEKLFF. As DNA, the CDR3 is TGCGCCAGCAGGATGGGCCCCACTAATGAAAAACTGTTTTTT.

J is TRBJ2-7 and V is TRBV28; D may be TRBD1 (6 bases). The CDR3 totals 12 residues. Germline V gene lookup returns CDR1 MDHEN and CDR2 SYDVKM. Trimming removed 8 bases at V and 2 bases at J, with 10 bases between. CDR3 protein: CASGQGTYEQYF. CDR3 in DNA: TGTGCCAGCGGGCAGGGGACCTACGAGCAGTACTTC.

This chain connects TRBV5-1 to TRBJ1-1, with D uncertain. Germline CDR1 SGHRS, CDR2 YFSETQ. The CDR3 sequence is 13 residues long. Between the trimmed V and J ends, which lost 4 bases and 4 bases, there was a span of 11 bases. The CDR3 loop reads CASSQPWSTEAFF. The CDR3 DNA is TGCGCCAGCAGCCAACCGTGGAGCACTGAAGCTTTCTTT.

A few counts support this clone. V gene TRBV6-4 combines with J gene TRBJ1-5, with 8 bases fitting TRBD1. V lost 5 bases, J lost 2 bases, and 5 bases stayed unmatched. The CDR3 is 15 amino acids. Germline V gene sequence: CDR1 MRHNA, CDR2 SNTAGT. CDR3 DNA sequence: TGTGCCAGCAGTAAACAGGGGGATGGCAATCAGCCCCAGCATTTT. Protein product: CASSKQGDGNQPQHF.

This sequence joins TRBV3-1 (or the pseudogene TRBV3-2) and TRBJ1-6; D perhaps matches TRBD1 (5 bases). Trimming removed 4 bases at V and 9 bases at J, with 16 bases between. Looked up from germline, CDR1 is LGHDT and CDR2 is YNNKEL (reference sequence). CDR3 length equals 15 residues. CDR3 sequence reads: CASSPGWVHGSPLHF. For the CDR3, the DNA is TGTGCCAGCAGCCCAGGGTGGGTCCATGGTTCACCCCTCCACTTT.

This clone is a singleton in its sample. The chain has TRBV7-8 and TRBJ1-2, with 7 bases identical to TRBD1. Trimming took 3 bases from V and 4 from J; bases not matched to a gene: 2. Looked up from germline, CDR1 is SGHVS and CDR2 is FQNEAQ. CDR3 length: 13 residues. In DNA form, the CDR3 reads TGTGCCAGCAGCTTCCAGGGGGTCTATGGCTACACCTTC. It codes for CASSFQGVYGYTF.

The chain couples TRBV14 to TRBJ2-5; perhaps TRBD2 as D (6 bases). Deletions cut 4 bases from V and 2 bases from J, with 8 bases between. Per germline, CDR1 SGHDN and CDR2 FVKESK. The CDR3 sequence is 13 residues long. CDR3 sequence reads: CASSPGAQETQYF. The CDR3 nucleotides read TGTGCCAGCAGCCCGGGAGCTCAAGAGACCCAGTACTTC.

The chain employs TRBV7-8 and TRBJ2-2, with TRBD1 matching over 7 bases. V lost 1 base, J lost 3 bases, and 11 bases stayed unmatched. Germline CDR1 and CDR2: SGHVS and FQNEAQ. The CDR3 spans 18 residues. CDR3 loop: CASSLVIRGQTDTGELFF. In DNA form, the CDR3 reads TGTGCCAGCAGCTTAGTAATTAGGGGACAGACGGACACCGGGGAGCTGTTTTTT.

This chain connects TRBV5-5 to TRBJ1-2; possibly TRBD1 for D (6 bases). In germline, CDR1 is SGHKS, CDR2 YYEKEE (reference sequence). Between the trimmed V and J ends, which lost 6 bases and 4 bases, there was a span of 13 bases. This CDR3 has 13 residues. CDR3 in amino acids: CASIEQGGYGYTF. The CDR3 DNA reads TGTGCCAGCATCGAACAGGGTGGCTATGGCTACACCTTC.

Only one count was recorded for this clone. J is TRBJ1-5 and V is TRBV12-3 or TRBV12-4; tentative D call: TRBD1 (6 bases). The CDR3 has 13 residues. V shed 6 bases and J shed 4 bases, with 10 bases lying between them. CDR3 sequence: CASSQGQNQPQHF. The CDR3 bases are TGTGCCAGCAGCCAGGGACAAAATCAGCCCCAGCATTTT.

This clone was seen a few times. Written as DNA, the CDR3 is TGCGCCAGCAGTGAAACAGGTTCGGGAGGGTTCGGTGAGCAGTTCTTC. This translates into CASSETGSGGFGEQFF. The rearrangement uses TRBV10-1 and TRBJ2-1, with 8 nucleotides matching TRBD2. CDR3 size: 16 residues. Germline V CDR1 and CDR2: WNHNN, SYGVQD (reference sequence). Losses at the gene ends were 3 bases for V and 9 bases for J; bases not matched to a gene: 13.

This chain links TRBV6-2 or TRBV6-3 with TRBJ1-1; D gene unclear. With 3 bases removed from V and 3 bases from J, the gap between germline ends came to 5 bases. This CDR3 comprises 12 residues. Germline CDR1 is MNHEY and CDR2 is SVGEGT. In nucleotides, the CDR3 is TGTGCCAGCAGTTATCAGTACACTGAAGCTTTCTTT. This codes for CASSYQYTEAFF.